A selection of T cell receptor beta chains follows, all from one sample in a study of spatial heterogeneity in lung cancer. Each CDR3 protein is one row after TCRdb ran MiXCR on the 5' RACE reads. Found here are around 19,000 distinct CDR3 sequences, about 22% of them singletons; the top ten hold under 20%. The sample consisted of PBMCs, taken at surgery. These receptors were obtained from a female donor with early-stage non-small cell lung cancer. CDR3s include the opening cysteine and the closing phenylalanine or tryptophan. D genes are given only for firm matches. Expanded clones get a size class; other rows say once, few or many, or leave the size out.

. | TRBJ2-1 | TRBV30 | medium-sized | CAGYRASYNEQFF | TGTGCCGGATACCGGGCCTCCTACAATGAGCAGTTCTTC
. | TRBJ2-1 | TRBV5-1 | many | CASSLAARFGNEQFF | TGCGCCAGCAGCTTGGCCGCGAGATTCGGGAATGAGCAGTTCTTC
. | TRBJ2-7 | TRBV28 | medium-sized | CASSRDGTYEQYF | TGTGCCAGCAGTCGGGACGGAACCTACGAGCAGTACTTC
. | TRBJ2-5 | TRBV30 | many | CAWSGLGSGTQYF | TGTGCCTGGAGTGGATTGGGATCTGGGACCCAGTACTTC
. | TRBJ2-1 | TRBV20-1 | few | CSARDSGIMKDNEQFF | TGCAGTGCTAGAGATTCCGGTATTATGAAGGACAATGAGCAGTTCTTC
. | TRBJ1-1 | TRBV19 | . | CAKVRNMNTEAFF | TGTGCCAAGGTTCGAAACATGAACACTGAAGCTTTCTTT
. | TRBJ1-5 | TRBV5-1 | many | CASSLQGAQPQHF | TGCGCCAGCAGCTTACAGGGCGCTCAGCCCCAGCATTTT
. | TRBJ2-7 | TRBV3-1 | medium-sized | CASSQGYRGYEQYF | TGTGCCAGCAGCCAAGGATATCGGGGCTACGAGCAGTACTTC
. | TRBJ2-7 | TRBV6-2/TRBV6-3 | medium-sized | CASKNRAGSDEQYF | TGTGCCAGCAAAAACAGGGCTGGCTCGGACGAGCAGTACTTC
TRBD2 | TRBJ2-7 | TRBV12-3/TRBV12-4 | few | CASSLGTSGIAYEQYF | TGTGCCAGCAGTTTAGGGACTAGCGGGATAGCCTACGAGCAGTACTTC
TRBD1 | TRBJ1-2 | TRBV20-1 | many | CSAAPQGGYGYTF | TGCAGTGCAGCTCCACAGGGGGGCTATGGCTACACCTTC
TRBD2 | TRBJ2-5 | TRBV19 | many | CASSRTGGKETQYF | TGTGCCAGTAGCCGCACCGGGGGGAAAGAGACCCAGTACTTC
TRBD2 | TRBJ2-2 | TRBV6-2/TRBV6-3 | many | CASSLSGTNTGELFF | TGTGCCAGCAGCCTTAGCGGGACAAACACCGGGGAGCTGTTTTTT
. | TRBJ2-7 | TRBV7-2 | . | CASRARWDYEQYF | TGTGCCAGCAGAGCTAGATGGGACTACGAGCAGTACTTC
. | TRBJ2-6 | TRBV28 | . | CASSFSGNPGANVLTF | TGTGCCAGCAGTTTCTCAGGGAACCCCGGGGCCAACGTCCTGACTTTC
. | TRBJ2-2 | TRBV5-1 | many | CASSLNFGELFF | TGCGCCAGCAGCCTGAACTTCGGGGAGCTGTTTTTT
. | TRBJ2-7 | TRBV7-8 | medium-sized | CASRAGGLATFVQGEQYF | TGTGCCAGCCGCGCCGGGGGGCTAGCCACCTTTGTCCAGGGCGAGCAGTACTTC
TRBD2 | TRBJ2-3 | TRBV12-3/TRBV12-4 | . | CASRSPSGGTSTDTQYF | TGTGCCAGCAGGTCACCTAGCGGGGGAACTAGCACAGATACGCAGTATTTT
. | TRBJ2-3 | TRBV12-3/TRBV12-4 | many | CASSLTSTTDTQYF | TGTGCCAGCAGTTTAACGTCGACGACAGATACGCAGTATTTT
. | TRBJ2-5 | TRBV11-2 | . | CASRSPEETQYF | TGTGCCAGCAGAAGCCCAGAAGAGACCCAGTACTTC
TRBD1 | TRBJ1-1 | TRBV5-1 | . | CASSPDRGPEAFF | TGCGCCAGCAGCCCCGACAGGGGGCCTGAAGCTTTCTTT
. | TRBJ2-1 | TRBV7-2 | many | CASSAPSQGRNEQFF | TGTGCCAGCAGCGCTCCTTCCCAGGGACGGAATGAGCAGTTCTTC
. | TRBJ2-7 | TRBV27 | . | CASSLPGLEQYF | TGTGCCAGCAGTCTCCCGGGCCTCGAGCAGTACTTC
. | TRBJ1-5 | TRBV20-1 | many | CSAPPPNQPQHF | TGCAGTGCTCCACCCCCAAATCAGCCCCAGCATTTT
TRBD1 | TRBJ2-7 | TRBV9 | many | CASSVGGQATYEQYF | TGTGCCAGCAGCGTAGGGGGACAGGCTACCTACGAGCAGTACTTC
. | TRBJ2-3 | TRBV29-1 | many | CSVESVSTQYF | TGCAGCGTTGAAAGTGTGTCTACCCAGTATTTT
. | TRBJ2-7 | TRBV6-2/TRBV6-3 | medium-sized | CASSYPAQGRSSYEQYF | TGTGCCAGCAGTTACCCTGCTCAGGGGCGAAGCTCCTACGAGCAGTACTTC
TRBD1 | TRBJ2-2 | TRBV5-4 | few | CASSSWTGSLGELFF | TGTGCCAGCAGCTCCTGGACAGGGTCGTTAGGGGAGCTGTTTTTT
TRBD1 | TRBJ2-2 | TRBV7-2 | few | CASSAGQGSTGELFF | TGTGCCAGCAGCGCGGGACAGGGGAGCACCGGGGAGCTGTTTTTT
TRBD2 | TRBJ2-1 | TRBV12-3/TRBV12-4 | . | CASSWGLAGNEQFF | TGTGCCAGCAGTTGGGGACTAGCGGGGAATGAGCAGTTCTTC
TRBD2 | TRBJ2-1 | TRBV20-1 | many | CSARAPTSGRNNEQFF | TGCAGTGCTAGAGCTCCGACTAGCGGGAGGAATAATGAGCAGTTCTTC
. | TRBJ2-3 | TRBV18 | many | CASSPSDRGTDTQYF | TGTGCCAGCTCACCCTCGGACCGAGGGACAGATACGCAGTATTTT
TRBD2 | TRBJ2-3 | TRBV30 | many | CAGRGLAGVGATDTQYF | TGTGCCGGGAGGGGACTAGCGGGAGTCGGGGCCACAGATACGCAGTATTTT
TRBD1 | TRBJ2-3 | TRBV19 | many | CATSPRDRGSGRSTDTQYF | TGTGCCACAAGTCCCCGGGACAGGGGTAGCGGGCGAAGCACAGATACGCAGTATTTT
TRBD2 | TRBJ2-7 | TRBV6-2/TRBV6-3 | . | CASSRASGSHEQYF | TGTGCCAGCAGCCGGGCTAGCGGGAGCCACGAGCAGTACTTC
. | TRBJ1-2 | TRBV11-2 | many | CASSRPRAGYTF | TGTGCCAGCAGCCGCCCCCGGGCTGGCTACACCTTC
. | TRBJ2-7 | TRBV20-1 | many | CSARENAERTVYEQYF | TGCAGTGCTAGAGAAAACGCCGAGCGGACCGTCTACGAGCAGTACTTC
TRBD2 | TRBJ2-1 | TRBV6-1 | many | CASGRSGTGNEQFF | TGTGCCAGCGGTCGTAGCGGGACGGGCAATGAGCAGTTCTTC
TRBD2 | TRBJ2-5 | TRBV6-2/TRBV6-3 | many | CASSYGTSGTWETQYF | TGTGCCAGCAGTTACGGGACTAGCGGGACTTGGGAGACCCAGTACTTC
. | TRBJ2-3 | TRBV10-3 | . | CAISESIDTQYF | TGTGCCATCAGTGAGTCAATAGATACGCAGTATTTT
TRBD1 | TRBJ1-2 | TRBV12-3/TRBV12-4 | . | CASSTDRVDGYTF | TGTGCCAGCAGCACAGACAGGGTTGATGGCTACACCTTC
TRBD1 | TRBJ1-2 | TRBV7-6 | medium-sized | CASSPGQGVTYGYTF | TGTGCCAGCAGCCCGGGACAGGGGGTTACCTATGGCTACACCTTC
. | TRBJ1-1 | TRBV11-2 | . | CASSLVGSSTEAFF | TGTGCCAGCAGCTTAGTGGGATCGAGCACTGAAGCTTTCTTT
TRBD2 | TRBJ2-3 | TRBV2 | many | CASSGRGALTDTQYF | TGTGCCAGCAGTGGGCGGGGGGCCCTCACAGATACGCAGTATTTT
TRBD1 | TRBJ2-7 | TRBV29-1 | few | CSAGQSSYEQYF | TGCAGCGCGGGACAGAGCTCCTACGAGCAGTACTTC
TRBD2 | TRBJ2-2 | TRBV15 | . | CATSRDGTSGRAGELFF | TGTGCCACCAGCAGAGATGGGACTAGCGGGAGGGCCGGGGAGCTGTTTTTT
TRBD1 | TRBJ1-2 | TRBV29-1 | medium-sized | CSVEGLDRFGYTF | TGCAGCGTTGAGGGTTTGGACAGGTTTGGCTACACCTTC
TRBD2 | TRBJ2-3 | TRBV28 | . | CASREGLLTTDTQYF | TGTGCCAGCAGAGAGGGACTACTTACAACAGATACGCAGTATTTT
. | TRBJ1-5 | TRBV20-1 | few | CSAYRDSNQPQHF | TGCAGTGCGTACAGGGATAGCAATCAGCCCCAGCATTTT